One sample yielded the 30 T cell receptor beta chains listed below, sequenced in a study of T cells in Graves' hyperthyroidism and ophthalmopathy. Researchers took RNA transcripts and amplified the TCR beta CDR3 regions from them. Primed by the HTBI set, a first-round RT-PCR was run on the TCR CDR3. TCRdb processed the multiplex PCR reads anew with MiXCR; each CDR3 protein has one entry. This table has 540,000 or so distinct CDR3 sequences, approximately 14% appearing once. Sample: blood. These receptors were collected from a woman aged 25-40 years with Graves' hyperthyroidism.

The CDR3 is CASSFHQREKEQYF. Written as DNA, the CDR3 is TGTGCCAGCAGTTTTCACCAGCGGGAGAAAGAGCAGTACTTC. The chain recombines TRBV27 with TRBJ2-7; 8 bases fit TRBD2. V shed 3 bases, J shed 7 bases, and the junction held 8 bases outside the gene matches. The germline V gene encodes CDR1 MNHEY and CDR2 SMNVEV (reference sequence). The CDR3 extends over 14 amino acids.

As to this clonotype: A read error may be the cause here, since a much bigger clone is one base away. The CDR3 DNA follows: TGCAGCGCATTTCTCACTCCTAAAAACATTCAGTACTTC. Its protein product is CSAFLTPKNIQYF. This sequence joins TRBV20-1 and TRBJ2-4; D gene uncertain. This CDR3 region has 13 residues. CDR1 and CDR2 (germline): DFQATT, SNEGSKA (reference sequence).

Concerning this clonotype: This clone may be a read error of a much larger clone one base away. CDR3 loop: CATTGPSSYEQYF. The DNA for the CDR3 is TGTGCCACCACGGGACCGAGCTCCTACGAGCAGTACTTC. The rearrangement links TRBV11-2 to TRBJ2-7; the D call may be TRBD1 or TRBD2 (5 bases each). CDR3 size: 13 residues. Trimming stripped 10 bases from V and 0 bases from J, with 13 bases between. CDR1 is SGHAT, CDR2 FQNNGV, per germline.

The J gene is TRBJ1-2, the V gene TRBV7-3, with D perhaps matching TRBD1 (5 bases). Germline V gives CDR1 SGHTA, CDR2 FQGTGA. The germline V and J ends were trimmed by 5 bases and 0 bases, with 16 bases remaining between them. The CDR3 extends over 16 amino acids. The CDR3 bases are TGTGCCAGCAGCACCCTTGCAGGGCAACCTAACTATGGCTACACCTTC. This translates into CASSTLAGQPNYGYTF.

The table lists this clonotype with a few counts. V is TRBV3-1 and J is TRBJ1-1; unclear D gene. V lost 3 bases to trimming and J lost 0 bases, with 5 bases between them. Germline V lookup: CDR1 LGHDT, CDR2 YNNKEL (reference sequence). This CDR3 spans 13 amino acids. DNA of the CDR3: TGTGCCAGCAGCCAGCAGCTGAACACTGAAGCTTTCTTT. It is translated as CASSQQLNTEAFF. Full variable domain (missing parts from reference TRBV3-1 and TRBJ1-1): DTAVSQTPKYLVTQMGNDKSIKCEQNLGHDTMYWYKQDSKKFLKIMFSYNNKELIINETVPNRFSPKSPDKAHLNLHINSLELGDSAVYFCASSQQLNTEAFFGQGTRLTVV.

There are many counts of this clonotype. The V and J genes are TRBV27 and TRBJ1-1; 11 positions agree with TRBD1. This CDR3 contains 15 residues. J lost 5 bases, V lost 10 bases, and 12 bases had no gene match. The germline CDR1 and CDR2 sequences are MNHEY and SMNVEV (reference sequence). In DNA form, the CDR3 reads TGTGCCACCGGGGAGGACAGGGGGCTGCGAACTGAAGCTTTCTTT. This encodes CATGEDRGLRTEAFF.

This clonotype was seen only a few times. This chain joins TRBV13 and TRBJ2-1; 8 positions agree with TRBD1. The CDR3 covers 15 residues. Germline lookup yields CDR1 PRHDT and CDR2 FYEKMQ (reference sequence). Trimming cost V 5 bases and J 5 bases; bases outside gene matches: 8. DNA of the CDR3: TGTGCCAGCAGCATGGACAGGGAAGGCGACAATGAGCAGTTCTTC. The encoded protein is CASSMDREGDNEQFF.

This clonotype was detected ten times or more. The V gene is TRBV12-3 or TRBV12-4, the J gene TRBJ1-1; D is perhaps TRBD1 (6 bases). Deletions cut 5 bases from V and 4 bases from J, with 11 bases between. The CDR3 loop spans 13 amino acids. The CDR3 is CASSGGSGTEAFF. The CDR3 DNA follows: TGTGCCAGCAGTGGGGGCAGTGGCACTGAAGCTTTCTTT.

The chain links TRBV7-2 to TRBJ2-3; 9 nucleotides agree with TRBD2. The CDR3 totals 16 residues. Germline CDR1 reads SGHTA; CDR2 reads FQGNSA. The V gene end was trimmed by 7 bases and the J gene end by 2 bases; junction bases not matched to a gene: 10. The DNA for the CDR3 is TGTGCCAGCATGACGATAGCGGGGGATCCCACAGATACGCAGTATTTT. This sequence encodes CASMTIAGDPTDTQYF.

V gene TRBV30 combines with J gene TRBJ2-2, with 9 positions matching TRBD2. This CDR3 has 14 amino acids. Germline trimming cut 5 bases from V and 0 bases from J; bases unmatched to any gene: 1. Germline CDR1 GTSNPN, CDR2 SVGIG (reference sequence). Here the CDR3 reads CAWLAGTNTGELFF. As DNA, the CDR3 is TGTGCCTGGCTAGCGGGGACGAACACCGGGGAGCTGTTTTTT.

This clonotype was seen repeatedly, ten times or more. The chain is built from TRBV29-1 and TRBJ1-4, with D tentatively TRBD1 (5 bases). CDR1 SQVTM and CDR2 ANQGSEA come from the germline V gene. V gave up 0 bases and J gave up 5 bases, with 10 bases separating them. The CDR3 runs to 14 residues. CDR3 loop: CSVEEGVGNEKLFF. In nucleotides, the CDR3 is TGCAGCGTTGAAGAAGGGGTCGGAAATGAAAAACTGTTTTTT.

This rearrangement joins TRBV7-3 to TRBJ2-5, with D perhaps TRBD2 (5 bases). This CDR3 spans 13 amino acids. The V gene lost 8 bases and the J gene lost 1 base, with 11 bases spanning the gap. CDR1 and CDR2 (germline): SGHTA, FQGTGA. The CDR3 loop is CASGEGPQETQYF. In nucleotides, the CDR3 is TGTGCCAGCGGCGAGGGCCCCCAAGAGACCCAGTACTTC.

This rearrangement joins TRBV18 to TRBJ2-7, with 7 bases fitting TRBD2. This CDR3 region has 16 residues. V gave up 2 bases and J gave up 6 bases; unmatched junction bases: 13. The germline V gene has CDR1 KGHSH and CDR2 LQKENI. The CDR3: CASSPSTTLAGAEQYF. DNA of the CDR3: TGTGCCAGCTCACCATCGACGACGTTGGCGGGAGCCGAGCAGTACTTC.

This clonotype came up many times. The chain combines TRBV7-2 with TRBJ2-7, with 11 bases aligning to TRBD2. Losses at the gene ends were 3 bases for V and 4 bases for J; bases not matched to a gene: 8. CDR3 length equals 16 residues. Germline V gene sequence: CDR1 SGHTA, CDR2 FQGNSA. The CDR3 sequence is CASSFQLAGVGYEQYF. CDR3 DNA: TGTGCCAGCAGCTTTCAACTAGCGGGGGTCGGATACGAGCAGTACTTC.

The CDR3 DNA reads TGCGCCAGCAGCCCGCCAAGGACAGGGGAGATCGATGAGCAGTTCTTC. Residues: CASSPPRTGEIDEQFF. V and J are TRBV5-1 and TRBJ2-1, with 9 bases identical to TRBD1. This CDR3 region has 16 residues. With V trimmed by 4 bases and J by 8 bases, 13 bases remained unmatched. CDR1 SGHRS and CDR2 YFSETQ come from the germline V gene.

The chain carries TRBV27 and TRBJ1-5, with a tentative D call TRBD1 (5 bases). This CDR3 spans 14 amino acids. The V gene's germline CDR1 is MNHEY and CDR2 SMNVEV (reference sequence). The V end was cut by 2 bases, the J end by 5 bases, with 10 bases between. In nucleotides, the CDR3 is TGTGCCAGCAGTTTAAAGGGGCCGTATCAGCCCCAGCATTTT. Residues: CASSLKGPYQPQHF.

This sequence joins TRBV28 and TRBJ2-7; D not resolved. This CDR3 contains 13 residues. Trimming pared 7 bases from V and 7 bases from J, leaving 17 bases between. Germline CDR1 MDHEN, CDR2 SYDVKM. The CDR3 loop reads CASTQNLVTEQYF. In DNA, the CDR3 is TGTGCCAGCACTCAAAACCTAGTGACGGAGCAGTACTTC.

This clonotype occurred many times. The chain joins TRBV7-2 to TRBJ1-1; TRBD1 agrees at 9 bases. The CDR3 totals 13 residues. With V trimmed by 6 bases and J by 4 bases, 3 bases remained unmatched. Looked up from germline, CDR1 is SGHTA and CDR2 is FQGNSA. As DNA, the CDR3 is TGTGCCAGCAGAGCGGGACAGGGCACTGAAGCTTTCTTT. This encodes CASRAGQGTEAFF.

The CDR3 sequence is CASSLGLPWEQYF. The CDR3 DNA follows: TGTGCCAGCAGCTTAGGACTCCCTTGGGAGCAGTACTTC. This chain uses TRBV11-2 with TRBJ2-7; no firm D call. V was clipped by 1 base and J by 7 bases, with 11 bases between them. Per the germline V gene, CDR1 is SGHAT and CDR2 is FQNNGV. CDR3 length: 13 amino acids.

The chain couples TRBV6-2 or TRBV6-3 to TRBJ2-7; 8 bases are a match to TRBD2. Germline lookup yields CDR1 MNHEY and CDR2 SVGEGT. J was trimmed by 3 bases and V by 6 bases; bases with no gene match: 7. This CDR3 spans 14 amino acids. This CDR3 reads CASRWLAGIYEQYF. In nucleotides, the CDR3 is TGTGCCAGCAGATGGCTAGCGGGTATCTACGAGCAGTACTTC.

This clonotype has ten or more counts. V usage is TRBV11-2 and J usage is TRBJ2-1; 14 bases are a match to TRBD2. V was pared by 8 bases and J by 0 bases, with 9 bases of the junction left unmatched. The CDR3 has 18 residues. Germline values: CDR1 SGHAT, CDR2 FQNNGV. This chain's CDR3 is CASRRTSGRLSSYNEQFF. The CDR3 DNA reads TGTGCCAGCCGCCGGACTAGCGGGAGGCTTAGCTCCTACAATGAGCAGTTCTTC.

Here the CDR3 DNA reads TGTGCTAGTGGTTTTGGCCAGAGTAATTCACCCCTCCACTTT. Its protein product is CASGFGQSNSPLHF. J is TRBJ1-6 and V is TRBV12-5; D is unclear. The V gene lost 3 bases and the J gene lost 6 bases, with 9 bases spanning the gap. There are 14 residues in the CDR3. The germline V gene encodes CDR1 LGHNT and CDR2 FRNRAP. The full variable domain, with the rest looked up from reference TRBV12-5 and TRBJ1-6, is DARVTQTPRHKVTEMGQEVTMRCQPILGHNTVFWYRQTMMQGLELLAYFRNRAPLDDSGMPKDRFSAEMPDATLATLKIQPSEPRDSAVYFCASGFGQSNSPLHFGNGTRLTVT.

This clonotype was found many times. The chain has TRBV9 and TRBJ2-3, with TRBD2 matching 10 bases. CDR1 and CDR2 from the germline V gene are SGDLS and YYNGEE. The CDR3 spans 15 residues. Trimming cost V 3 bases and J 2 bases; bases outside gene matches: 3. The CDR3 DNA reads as TGTGCCAGCAGCGCTAGCGGGAGATTCACAGATACGCAGTATTTT. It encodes CASSASGRFTDTQYF. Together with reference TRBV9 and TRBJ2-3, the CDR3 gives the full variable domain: DSGVTQTPKHLITATGQRVTLRCSPRSGDLSVYWYQQSLDQGLQFLIQYYNGEERAKGNILERFSAQQFPDLHSELNLSSLELGDSALYFCASSASGRFTDTQYFGPGTRLTVL.

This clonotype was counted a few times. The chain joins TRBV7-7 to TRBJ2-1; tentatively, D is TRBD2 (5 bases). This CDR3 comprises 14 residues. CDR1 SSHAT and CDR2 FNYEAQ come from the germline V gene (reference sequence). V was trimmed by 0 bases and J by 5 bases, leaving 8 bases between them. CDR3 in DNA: TGTGCCAGCAGCTTAGCGGGAGTAGACAATGAGCAGTTCTTC. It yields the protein CASSLAGVDNEQFF.

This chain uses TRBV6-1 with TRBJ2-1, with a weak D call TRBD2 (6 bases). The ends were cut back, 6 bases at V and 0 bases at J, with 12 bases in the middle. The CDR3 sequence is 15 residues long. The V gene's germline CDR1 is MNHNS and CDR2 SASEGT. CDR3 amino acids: CASSDGLNSYNEQFF. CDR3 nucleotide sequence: TGTGCCAGCAGCGACGGACTAAACTCCTACAATGAGCAGTTCTTC.

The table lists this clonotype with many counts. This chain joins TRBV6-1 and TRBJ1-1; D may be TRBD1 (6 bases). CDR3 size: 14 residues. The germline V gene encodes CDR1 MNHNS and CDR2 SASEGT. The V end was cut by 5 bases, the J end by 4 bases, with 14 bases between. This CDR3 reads CASSSRGGGTEAFF. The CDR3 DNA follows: TGTGCCAGCAGTTCCAGGGGAGGAGGCACTGAAGCTTTCTTT.

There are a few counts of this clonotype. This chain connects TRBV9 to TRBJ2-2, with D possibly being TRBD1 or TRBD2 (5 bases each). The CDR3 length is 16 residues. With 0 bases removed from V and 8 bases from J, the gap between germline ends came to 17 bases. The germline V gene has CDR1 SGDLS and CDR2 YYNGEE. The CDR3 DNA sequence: TGTGCCAGCAGCGTAGCCGTGGGGCGCCGGACTGGGGAGCTGTTTTTT. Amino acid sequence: CASSVAVGRRTGELFF. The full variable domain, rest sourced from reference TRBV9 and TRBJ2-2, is DSGVTQTPKHLITATGQRVTLRCSPRSGDLSVYWYQQSLDQGLQFLIQYYNGEERAKGNILERFSAQQFPDLHSELNLSSLELGDSALYFCASSVAVGRRTGELFFGEGSRLTVL.

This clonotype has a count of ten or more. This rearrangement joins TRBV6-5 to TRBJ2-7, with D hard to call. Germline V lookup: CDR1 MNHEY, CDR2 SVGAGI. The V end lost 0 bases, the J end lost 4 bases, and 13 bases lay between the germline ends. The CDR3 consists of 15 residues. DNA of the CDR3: TGTGCCAGCAGTTACTCCCAGGACCTGAGGTACGAGCAGTACTTC. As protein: CASSYSQDLRYEQYF.

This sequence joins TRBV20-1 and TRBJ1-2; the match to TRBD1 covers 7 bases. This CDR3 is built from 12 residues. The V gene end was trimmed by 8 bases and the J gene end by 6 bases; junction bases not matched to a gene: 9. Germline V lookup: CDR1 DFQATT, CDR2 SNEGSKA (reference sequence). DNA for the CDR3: TGCAGTACTACTACCGGGACAGATGGCTACACCTTC. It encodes CSTTTGTDGYTF.

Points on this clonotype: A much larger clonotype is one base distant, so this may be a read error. The CDR3 region is CASSPGLVFERFF. Here the CDR3 DNA reads TGTGCCAGCTCACCGGGACTAGTATTTGAGCGGTTCTTC. This chain links TRBV18 with TRBJ2-1; 8 nucleotides agree with TRBD2. The CDR3 covers 13 residues. The V gene's germline CDR1 is KGHSH and CDR2 LQKENI.